Listed here are 10 T cell receptor beta chains from one sample, sequenced in a study of OX40 agonist ivuxolimab in advanced cancers. The repertoire was sequenced with immunoSEQ multiplex PCR; TCRdb's copy has only in-frame clones and lacks some. Here the sample spans about 38,000 clones, roughly 82% being singletons. The specimen comprised CD4+ or CD8+ T cells sorted from blood, sampled in a trial of the OX40 agonist ivuxolimab. The source of these receptors is an adult with an advanced solid tumor such as melanoma, head and neck, liver or kidney cancer.

This clone appeared once. The chain joins TRBV29-1 to TRBJ1-3; the D gene is possibly TRBD1 (6 bases). The germline gives CDR1 SQVTM, CDR2 ANQGSEA. The V gene lost 7 bases and the J gene lost 2 bases, with 15 bases spanning the gap. CDR3 length equals 14 residues. CDR3 residues: CSGTTRGPGNTIYF. CDR3 nucleotides: TGCAGCGGCACAACTCGGGGGCCTGGAAACACCATATATTTT. Drawing the rest from reference TRBV29-1 and TRBJ1-3, the complete variable domain is SAVISQKPSRDICQRGTSLTIQCQVDSQVTMMFWYRQQPGQSLTLIATANQGSEATYESGFVIDKFPISRPNLTFSTLTVSNMSPEDSSIYLCSGTTRGPGNTIYFGEGSWLTVV.

This clone showed up just once. The chain carries TRBV7-2 and TRBJ2-5; 9 positions match TRBD2. Germline values: CDR1 SGHTA, CDR2 FQGNSA. The trim removed 3 bases at V and 5 bases at J, leaving 10 bases unmatched. CDR3 length: 16 amino acids. CDR3 nucleotides: TGTGCCAGCAGCTTTTCGACTAGCGGAGACGATGAGACCCAGTACTTC. It codes for CASSFSTSGDDETQYF.

Only a few counts were recorded for this clone. The chain links TRBV5-1 to TRBJ1-1; D possibly corresponds to TRBD1 (6 bases). The CDR3 covers 15 residues. V was shortened by 1 base and J by 10 bases, with 20 bases between the two germline ends. CDR1 and CDR2 from the germline V gene are SGHRS and YFSETQ. The CDR3 loop is CASSLNPDSAVGAFF. The CDR3 bases are TGCGCCAGCAGCTTGAACCCGGACAGCGCGGTCGGAGCTTTCTTT.

The chain joins TRBV5-1 to TRBJ2-7; 7 bases map to TRBD1. V lost 0 bases and J lost 3; bases outside the gene matches: 12. The CDR3 has 17 residues. CDR1 and CDR2 (germline): SGHRS, YFSETQ. The CDR3, as DNA: TGCGCCAGCAGCTTGGAGCCCCAGGGGGTAGGGGACTACGAGCAGTACTTC. This translates into CASSLEPQGVGDYEQYF.

The rearrangement links TRBV7-9 to TRBJ2-3, with unresolved D. V lost 7 bases, J lost 2 bases, and 19 bases lay in between. The CDR3 is 16 amino acids. Germline-derived CDR1 and CDR2 are SEHNR and FQNEAQ (reference sequence). The CDR3 DNA sequence: TGTGCCAGCACCCCCTCCACCCCTACCTACACAGATACGCAGTATTTT. Amino acid sequence: CASTPSTPTYTDTQYF.

V gene TRBV6-5 combines with J gene TRBJ2-7; 8 bases are a match to TRBD2. Trimming took 2 bases from V and 6 from J; bases not matched to a gene: 6. This CDR3 has 14 residues. Germline CDR1 MNHEY, CDR2 SVGAGI. CDR3: CASSYRIAGSEQYF. In nucleotides, the CDR3 is TGTGCCAGCAGTTACCGAATAGCGGGAAGCGAGCAGTACTTC.

V and J are TRBV19 and TRBJ2-1; 8 bases fit TRBD1. Germline CDR1 and CDR2: LNHDA and SQIVND (reference sequence). Germline trimming cut 5 bases from V and 7 bases from J; bases unmatched to any gene: 7. This CDR3 has 14 residues. CDR3 in DNA: TGTGCCAGTAGTGCAGGGGGCGGACGTAATGAGCAGTTCTTC. Translated: CASSAGGGRNEQFF. The variable domain in full, completed from reference TRBV19 and TRBJ2-1, reads DGGITQSPKYLFRKEGQNVTLSCEQNLNHDAMYWYRQDPGQGLRLIYYSQIVNDFQKGDIAEGYSVSREKKESFPLTVTSAQKNPTAFYLCASSAGGGRNEQFFGPGTRLTVL.

The V gene is TRBV9, the J gene TRBJ2-2; D unclear. Trimming cost V 0 bases and J 3 bases, with 3 bases left between them. The CDR3 consists of 13 residues. The V gene's germline CDR1 is SGDLS and CDR2 YYNGEE. The CDR3 DNA sequence: TGTGCCAGCAGCGTAGTTTACACCGGGGAGCTGTTTTTT. This codes for CASSVVYTGELFF.

The chain combines TRBV11-2 with TRBJ2-3; 7 positions agree with TRBD1. Germline V CDR1 and CDR2: SGHAT, FQNNGV. The CDR3 covers 15 residues. The V and J ends lost 5 bases and 4 bases, in that order; junction bases with no gene match: 9. The DNA of the CDR3 is TGTGCCAGCAGCGAGGGGACAGTTCAAGCAGATACGCAGTATTTT. This codes for CASSEGTVQADTQYF.

This chain links TRBV5-4 with TRBJ2-3, with 11 bases lining up with TRBD2. J gave up 4 bases and V 4 bases, and 14 bases lay outside the gene matches. The CDR3 runs to 18 residues. The V gene's germline CDR1 is SGHNT and CDR2 YYREEE (reference sequence). For the CDR3, the DNA is TGTGCCAGCAGCCCGGGATGGGTGACTAGCGGGAATGCAGATACGCAGTATTTT. This gives the protein CASSPGWVTSGNADTQYF. The variable domain in full, completed from reference TRBV5-4 and TRBJ2-3, reads ETGVTQSPTHLIKTRGQQVTLRCSSQSGHNTVSWYQQALGQGPQFIFQYYREEENGRGNFPPRFSGLQFPNYSSELNVNALELDDSALYLCASSPGWVTSGNADTQYFGPGTRLTVL.